Below are 9 T cell receptor beta chains sequenced from a single sample in a study of control samples from healthy donors and cancer patients. Data came from immunoSEQ multiplex PCR; TCRdb stores just in-frame clones and leaves some out. The table shows about 95,000 clones, with around 85% occurring only once. The sample consisted of blood. These receptors were collected from a young man in good health.

The chain joins TRBV5-1 to TRBJ1-1, with D uncertain. Germline V gene lookup returns CDR1 SGHRS and CDR2 YFSETQ. The CDR3 extends over 13 amino acids. Between the trimmed V and J ends, which lost 1 base and 0 bases, there was a span of 4 bases. CDR3 loop: CASSLRMNTEAFF. The CDR3 nucleotides read TGCGCCAGCAGCTTGCGCATGAACACTGAAGCTTTCTTT. Looking up the rest from reference TRBV5-1 and TRBJ1-1 gives the full variable domain: KAGVTQTPRYLIKTRGQQVTLSCSPISGHRSVSWYQQTPGQGLQFLFEYFSETQRNKGNFPGRFSGRQFSNSRSEMNVSTLELGDSALYLCASSLRMNTEAFFGQGTRLTVV.

The V and J genes are TRBV6-2 or TRBV6-3 and TRBJ2-1; 7 bases map to TRBD2. The CDR3 covers 17 residues. V trimming: 3 bases; J trimming: 4 bases; junction bases outside the gene matches: 12. Germline assignment: CDR1 MNHEY and CDR2 SVGEGT. The CDR3 bases are TGTGCCAGCAGTTATAGGAGCGGGACCCGTTTATACAATGAGCAGTTCTTC. It codes for CASSYRSGTRLYNEQFF.

Here the CDR3 DNA reads TGCAGCGTTGTACAGGGGGTAGAGGGCTACACCTTC. Translation: CSVVQGVEGYTF. The gene calls are TRBV29-1 and TRBJ1-2; 8 bases fit TRBD1. CDR1 is SQVTM and CDR2 is ANQGSEA in the germline V gene. This CDR3 spans 12 amino acids. With V trimmed by 4 bases and J by 8 bases, 6 bases remained unmatched.

The rearrangement uses TRBV7-8 and TRBJ1-1, with D maybe TRBD1 (5 bases). V lost 6 bases and J 4 bases, leaving 21 bases between the germline ends. Germline CDR1 reads SGHVS; CDR2 reads FQNEAQ. The CDR3 sequence is 16 residues long. The CDR3 DNA follows: TGTGCCAGCAGTGCCAGGGACTGGGGGGGTACCACTGAAGCTTTCTTT. Amino acid sequence: CASSARDWGGTTEAFF. The complete variable domain, with remaining parts taken from reference TRBV7-8 and TRBJ1-1, reads GAGVSQSPRYKVAKRGQDVALRCDPISGHVSLFWYQQALGQGPEFLTYFQNEAQLDKSGLPSDRFFAERPEGSVSTLKIQRTQQEDSAVYLCASSARDWGGTTEAFFGQGTRLTVV.

The CDR3 here is CASSENTGQGVLGANVLTF. The CDR3 nucleotides are TGTGCCAGCAGTGAAAATACAGGACAGGGGGTTTTGGGGGCCAACGTCCTGACTTTC. J is TRBJ2-6 and V is TRBV6-1; 10 bases line up with TRBD1. The germline CDR1 and CDR2 sequences are MNHNS and SASEGT. The CDR3 has 19 amino acids. Losses at the gene ends were 2 bases for V and 4 bases for J; bases not matched to a gene: 11.

V is TRBV28 and J is TRBJ2-1, with unresolved D. The V end was cut by 1 base, the J end by 0 bases, with 16 bases between. The germline V gene has CDR1 MDHEN and CDR2 SYDVKM. The CDR3 extends over 18 amino acids. For the CDR3, the DNA is TGTGCCAGCAGTTTATCCCACGGCCTAGGGTCCTCCTACAATGAGCAGTTCTTC. Translation: CASSLSHGLGSSYNEQFF.

This clone was observed once. V gene TRBV12-2 combines with J gene TRBJ1-5; no check of the table's D call, TRBD1, against the DNA was made. TRBV12-2 constitutes a pseudogene. The CDR3 is made up of 15 amino acids. CDR3 loop: CASRQKTGSNQPQHF. The CDR3, as DNA: TGTGCAAGTCGCCAAAAGACAGGAAGCAATCAGCCCCAGCATTTT.

V is TRBV3-1 (or the pseudogene TRBV3-2) and J is TRBJ1-2; D is uncertain. The V end was cut by 4 bases, the J end by 7 bases, with 13 bases between. The CDR3 consists of 13 residues. Germline V gene lookup returns CDR1 LGHDT and CDR2 YNNKEL (reference sequence). CDR3 DNA sequence: TGTGCCAGCAGCCCTCTAAGATCGTCTGGCTACACCTTC. Amino acid sequence: CASSPLRSSGYTF.

The chain is built from TRBV2 and TRBJ2-1, with TRBD1 as a possible D gene (5 bases). This CDR3 contains 13 residues. In germline, CDR1 is SNHLY, CDR2 FYNNEI. V was clipped by 5 bases and J by 4 bases, with 9 bases between them. The DNA for the CDR3 is TGTGCCAGCAGTTACAGGTCTTACAATGAGCAGTTCTTC. Translating gives CASSYRSYNEQFF.